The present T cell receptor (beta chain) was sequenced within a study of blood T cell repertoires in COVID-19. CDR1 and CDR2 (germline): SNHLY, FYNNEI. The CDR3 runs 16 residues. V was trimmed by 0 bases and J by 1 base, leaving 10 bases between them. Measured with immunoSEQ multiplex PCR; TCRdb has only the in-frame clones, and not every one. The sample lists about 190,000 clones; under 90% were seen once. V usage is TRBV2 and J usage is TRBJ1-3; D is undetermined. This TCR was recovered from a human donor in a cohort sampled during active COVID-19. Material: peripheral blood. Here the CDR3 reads CASSEALLGSGNTIYF. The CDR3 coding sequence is TGTGCCAGCAGTGAAGCGCTTCTAGGATCTGGAAACACCATATATTTT. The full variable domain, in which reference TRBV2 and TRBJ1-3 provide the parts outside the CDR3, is EPEVTQTPSHQVTQMGQEVILRCVPISNHLYFYWYRQILGQKVEFLVSFYNNEISEKSEIFDDQFSVERPDGSNFTLKIRSTKLEDSAMYFCASSEALLGSGNTIYFGEGSWLTVV.